This T cell receptor (beta chain) was retrieved from a study of T cells in women clearing cervical HPV infection (dated by TCRdb to 2017 to 2018). A note on the overall study: The cases were some 27 women with histologically confirmed HPV16-related CIN3 or worse, and 2 of these cases were invasive cancers. Controls were 25 to 30 women whose single incident HPV16 infection cleared within 12 months without precancer or cancer developing. Blood from cases was collected at the visit at which the lesion was first identified, whereas blood from controls was collected once infection was no longer detected. This exploratory proof-of-principle case-control study, nested within the Guanacaste HPV Natural History Study in Costa Rica, compared TCR repertoires among women with different cervical HPV16 outcomes. Cases and controls were matched on year of sample collection and on age within five years. The parent cohort enrolled about 9,700 women aged 18 or older in Guanacaste, Costa Rica, in 1993 to 1994 and followed the women for less than eight years. As quality controls, five blinded duplicates were added to each group, bringing the total to approximately 60 samples made up of 50 or so participants and ten or so replicates. Among cases, blood sampling came a median of almost 150 days after lesion detection, with an interquartile range of roughly 80 to 220 days. Because only a few women had HLA typing data, the possibility that HLA type acted as a confounder could not be ruled out. A median age of approximately 32 years was observed in cases versus around 40 in controls, and no significant differences in baseline characteristics were found. The study at large found these results: T-cell numbers per sample were unknown, so richness differences could reflect varying T-cell content rather than repertoire biology. Significantly higher TCR repertoire richness was observed in CIN3+ cases than in controls across sequencing depths, whereas no difference in evenness was found. Random forest classifiers that combined richness and V gene abundances separated cases from controls with an estimated AUC of around 0.84. Whether associations preceded infection or resulted from infection could not be shown with the cross-sectional design, and effector/memory subsets and HPV-specific T cells were not isolated. Cases had lower TRBV6-7 relative abundance than controls (roughly 0.12% versus 0.17%; Bonferroni P = 0.0008).

As encoded in the germline V gene, CDR1 is SGDLS while CDR2 is YYNGEE. V gives up 4 bases and J gives up 4 bases, and the segment between their germline ends measures 14 bases. The CDR3 contains 14 residues, cysteine and phenylalanine counted. The CDR3 was read in part: 33 bases, with the frame set at base 1. Using the immunoSEQ assay, multiplex PCR amplified TCR beta CDR3 regions from an average of approximately 1,200 ng of genomic DNA per sample. The assay corrected primer bias using a complete synthetic TCR repertoire to establish an amplification baseline. The amplicons were sequenced using the Illumina platform. The authors processed their data as follows. Sequence errors were corrected by clustering with frequency ratios and a modified nearest-neighbor algorithm, and the sequences were then analyzed in the immunoSEQ Analyzer using IMGT gene definitions. At each rarefaction depth, TCR richness and evenness were averaged across 20 rarefaction repeats, and samples with fewer sequences than that depth were excluded. Wilcoxon rank sum tests with FDR correction were used to compare V, D and J gene relative abundances between the groups. An intraclass correlation of roughly 96% for TCR richness and an average of around 80% across 66 gene segments were obtained from the blinded duplicates. TCRdb retrieved this table from immuneACCESS and kept in-frame rearrangements only. Not all clones are present; in checked studies, unresolved V genes account for under half, and no reason is known for the remainder. That table is the source of V, J and clone size, and D and trimming were worked out from the DNA. The sample's clone listing holds around 25,000 clones. Of the sample, 5.4% is held by the ten largest clones.

In the case of this clone: It has no known antigen specificity. The read terminates 3 residues ahead of where the CDR3 ends, so the germline J gene completes it.

Every participant had a single incident cervical HPV16 infection, and prevalent HPV16 infections were excluded. Cervical HPV DNA was detected by MY09/MY11 PCR and genotyped by dot-blot hybridization. Roughly 15 mL of heparinized blood was centrifuged, after which the buffy coat was aliquoted, frozen at -30 degrees C, and then stored at -80 degrees C. Genomic DNA was extracted from buffy coat specimens using QIAGEN kits. The chain employs TRBV9 and TRBJ1-2; too little of a D gene remains to name it. This sequence originates from a woman aged 18-69 years with a cervical HPV16 infection that either progressed to CIN3+ or cleared (not recorded which). The sample consisted of blood buffy coat. The CDR3 bases that were read are TGTGCCAGCAGCCAATCGGGGTCCAGCTATGGC. This gives the protein CASSQSGSSYG. The CDR3, in full, reads CASSQSGSSYGYTF.